This T cell receptor beta chain comes out of a study of CD8 T cells in Susac syndrome. CDR3 size: 15 residues. Trimming shortened V by 5 bases and J by 1 base, and 14 bases separated the two germline ends. An amount of RNA that ranged from roughly 0.45 to 1 ug was reverse transcribed with random hexamers. TCRdb reprocessed the immunoSEQ multiplex PCR reads via MiXCR and lists one record per CDR3 protein. The sample carries some 160,000 distinct CDR3 sequences, under 97% recorded once. This chain connects TRBV12-3 or TRBV12-4 to TRBJ1-1, with a tentative D call TRBD1 (6 bases). The sequence was obtained from a human donor with Susac syndrome. Sequenced material: CD4+ T cells from PBMCs. The CDR3 sequence is CASSPTGSSNTEAFF. CDR3 coding DNA: TGTGCCAGCAGTCCCACAGGGTCCTCGAACACTGAAGCTTTCTTT.